A selection of T cell receptor beta chains follows, all from one sample in a study of CD8 T cells in Susac syndrome. TCRdb ran MiXCR on the immunoSEQ multiplex PCR reads and lists one entry per CDR3 protein. The sample has about 140,000 distinct CDR3 sequences, 85% to 95% seen once. The sequencing sample was made of CD8+ T cells from PBMCs. The receptors originated from a human donor in good health. CDR3s include the opening cysteine and the closing phenylalanine or tryptophan. D genes are given only for firm matches. Only part of the rows carry a size: once, few, many, or a class if the clone is expanded.

v_gene: TRBV4-3
d_gene: NA
abundance: NA
j_gene: TRBJ2-5
CDR3aa: CASSQDGTQKETQYF
CDR3nt: TGCGCCAGCAGCCAAGACGGGACGCAGAAAGAGACCCAGTACTTC

v_gene: TRBV27
d_gene: TRBD1
abundance: once
j_gene: TRBJ1-5
CDR3aa: CASSKTGGHQPQHF
CDR3nt: TGTGCCAGCAGTAAGACAGGGGGTCATCAGCCCCAGCATTTT

v_gene: TRBV27
d_gene: NA
abundance: NA
j_gene: TRBJ2-7
CDR3aa: CASNAGTTPYEQYF
CDR3nt: TGTGCCAGCAACGCGGGGACCACCCCCTACGAGCAGTACTTC

v_gene: TRBV29-1
d_gene: TRBD1
abundance: NA
j_gene: TRBJ2-7
CDR3aa: CSVTGGASYEQYF
CDR3nt: TGCAGCGTTACAGGGGGAGCTTCCTACGAGCAGTACTTC

v_gene: TRBV29-1
d_gene: TRBD1
abundance: NA
j_gene: TRBJ1-1
CDR3aa: CSGWGQGGYTEAFF
CDR3nt: TGCAGCGGTTGGGGACAGGGCGGGTACACTGAAGCTTTCTTT

v_gene: TRBV7-9
d_gene: TRBD1
abundance: NA
j_gene: TRBJ2-5
CDR3aa: CASSSTGYDYQETQYF
CDR3nt: TGTGCCAGCAGCTCGACAGGGTATGACTACCAAGAGACCCAGTACTTC

v_gene: TRBV29-1
d_gene: TRBD1
abundance: NA
j_gene: TRBJ2-5
CDR3aa: CSVDRDRGDETQYF
CDR3nt: TGCAGCGTTGATAGGGACAGGGGGGATGAGACCCAGTACTTC

v_gene: TRBV20-1
d_gene: NA
abundance: NA
j_gene: TRBJ1-1
CDR3aa: CSPTGNSPEAFF
CDR3nt: TGCAGTCCTACAGGAAATAGCCCTGAAGCTTTCTTT

v_gene: TRBV6-5
d_gene: NA
abundance: NA
j_gene: TRBJ2-1
CDR3aa: CASSLAMYNEQFF
CDR3nt: TGTGCCAGCAGTTTGGCCATGTACAATGAGCAGTTCTTC

v_gene: TRBV5-5
d_gene: TRBD1
abundance: NA
j_gene: TRBJ1-1
CDR3aa: CASDTGATEAFF
CDR3nt: TGTGCCAGCGATACAGGGGCCACTGAAGCTTTCTTT

v_gene: TRBV20-1
d_gene: TRBD2
abundance: NA
j_gene: TRBJ2-7
CDR3aa: CSVKGGLAGYYEQYF
CDR3nt: TGCAGTGTCAAAGGAGGACTAGCGGGATACTACGAGCAGTACTTC

v_gene: TRBV27
d_gene: NA
abundance: NA
j_gene: TRBJ1-1
CDR3aa: CASSYRTGPNTEAFF
CDR3nt: TGTGCCAGCAGTTACCGAACAGGGCCGAACACTGAAGCTTTCTTT

v_gene: TRBV14
d_gene: NA
abundance: NA
j_gene: TRBJ2-1
CDR3aa: CASSQFRGSPYNEQFF
CDR3nt: TGTGCCAGCAGCCAATTTCGGGGGTCCCCCTACAATGAGCAGTTCTTC

v_gene: TRBV19
d_gene: NA
abundance: NA
j_gene: TRBJ2-2
CDR3aa: CASRKGTELFF
CDR3nt: TGTGCCAGCCGTAAGGGTACGGAGCTGTTTTTT

v_gene: TRBV5-4
d_gene: NA
abundance: NA
j_gene: TRBJ2-2
CDR3aa: CASSLGRAGELFF
CDR3nt: TGTGCCAGCAGCTTGGGGAGGGCCGGGGAGCTGTTTTTT

v_gene: TRBV29-1
d_gene: TRBD2
abundance: NA
j_gene: TRBJ2-7
CDR3aa: CSVEKASGYEQYF
CDR3nt: TGCAGCGTTGAAAAGGCTAGCGGCTACGAGCAGTACTTC

v_gene: TRBV4-3
d_gene: TRBD2
abundance: NA
j_gene: TRBJ2-2
CDR3aa: CASSQEGGLAGVTGELFF
CDR3nt: TGCGCCAGCAGCCAAGAAGGGGGACTAGCGGGAGTGACCGGGGAGCTGTTTTTT

v_gene: TRBV19
d_gene: NA
abundance: NA
j_gene: TRBJ2-7
CDR3aa: CASSPTGKTYEQYF
CDR3nt: TGTGCCAGTAGCCCGACAGGAAAGACCTACGAGCAGTACTTC

v_gene: TRBV30
d_gene: NA
abundance: NA
j_gene: TRBJ2-7
CDR3aa: CAWSYGVEQYF
CDR3nt: TGTGCCTGGAGTTATGGGGTGGAGCAGTACTTC

v_gene: TRBV7-6
d_gene: NA
abundance: NA
j_gene: TRBJ2-7
CDR3aa: CASSWAERVEPREQYF
CDR3nt: TGTGCCAGCAGCTGGGCGGAGAGAGTGGAACCTAGGGAGCAGTACTTC

v_gene: TRBV2
d_gene: NA
abundance: NA
j_gene: TRBJ1-5
CDR3aa: CASSIRDSNQPQHF
CDR3nt: TGTGCCAGCAGTATTCGGGACAGCAATCAGCCCCAGCATTTT

v_gene: TRBV4-3
d_gene: TRBD2
abundance: NA
j_gene: TRBJ2-2
CDR3aa: CAGLLAEKSQETGELFF
CDR3nt: TGCGCCGGCTTACTAGCGGAAAAGAGCCAGGAGACCGGGGAGCTGTTTTTT

v_gene: TRBV7-9
d_gene: TRBD2
abundance: NA
j_gene: TRBJ2-5
CDR3aa: CASSLFPSGTRETQYF
CDR3nt: TGTGCCAGCAGCTTATTTCCTAGCGGGACGCGTGAGACCCAGTACTTC

v_gene: TRBV20-1
d_gene: NA
abundance: once
j_gene: TRBJ2-5
CDR3aa: CSASPDETQYF
CDR3nt: TGCAGTGCTAGCCCCGACGAGACCCAGTACTTC